Ten or more counts support the clone carrying this T cell receptor beta chain. This entry comes from a study of T cells after yellow fever vaccination. Study information: SMART-Seq v4 Ultra Low Input handled preparation of low-cell-number fractions.

TCRdb called the 5' RACE reads again in MiXCR, with one record for every CDR3 protein. The sample yields 150,000 to 200,000 distinct CDR3 sequences, 5.5% to 8% seen once. CDR3 length: 15 residues. V lost 7 bases, J lost 4 bases, and 14 bases stayed unmatched. CDR1 is SGHRS and CDR2 is YFSETQ in the germline V gene. This specimen consisted of CD4+ T cells sorted from PBMCs, obtained on the day of the first yellow fever vaccination. The chain is built from TRBV5-1 and TRBJ2-7; 7 positions match TRBD1. The sequence derives from a man between 18 and 29 years old who received the YFV17D yellow fever vaccine. The CDR3 protein is CASAAQAGGLYEQYF. CDR3 nucleotides: TGCGCCAGCGCCGCTCAGGCAGGGGGTTTGTACGAGCAGTACTTC.